This T cell receptor beta chain was recorded in a study of radiation and T cells in renal cell carcinoma. Time point reported: blood 4 weeks post-SBRT, at nephrectomy. Treatment of the sample: 15 Gy SBRT to primary tumor, nephrectomy 4 weeks later. CDR1 and CDR2 (germline): SGHTS, YDEGEE. V was clipped by 9 bases and J by 0 bases, with 6 bases between them. This CDR3 contains 12 residues. Assay used: immunoSEQ multiplex PCR; TCRdb lists only in-frame clones, some missing. The sample carries about 90,000 clones, roughly 88% recorded once. The sequence derives from a man in his 60s with renal cell carcinoma. The gene calls are TRBV5-8 and TRBJ1-4; D is undetermined. The sample was blood, taken from a patient whose treatment included radiotherapy and nephrectomy. The CDR3 DNA reads TGTGCCACCCGGCCAACTAATGAAAAACTGTTTTTT. This translates into CATRPTNEKLFF.